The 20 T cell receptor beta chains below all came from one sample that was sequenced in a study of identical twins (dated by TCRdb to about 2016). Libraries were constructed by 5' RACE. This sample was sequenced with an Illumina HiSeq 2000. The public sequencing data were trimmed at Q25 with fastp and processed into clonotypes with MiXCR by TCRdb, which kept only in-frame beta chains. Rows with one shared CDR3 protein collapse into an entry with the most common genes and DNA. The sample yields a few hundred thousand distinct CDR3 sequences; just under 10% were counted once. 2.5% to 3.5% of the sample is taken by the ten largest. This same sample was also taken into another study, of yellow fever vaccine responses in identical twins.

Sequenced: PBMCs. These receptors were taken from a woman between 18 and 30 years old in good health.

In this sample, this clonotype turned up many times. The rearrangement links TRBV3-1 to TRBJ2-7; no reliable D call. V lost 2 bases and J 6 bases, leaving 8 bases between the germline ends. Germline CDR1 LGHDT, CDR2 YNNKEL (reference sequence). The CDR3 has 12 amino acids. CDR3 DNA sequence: TGTGCCAGCAGCCAACAGTACGGCGAGCAGTACTTC. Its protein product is CASSQQYGEQYF.

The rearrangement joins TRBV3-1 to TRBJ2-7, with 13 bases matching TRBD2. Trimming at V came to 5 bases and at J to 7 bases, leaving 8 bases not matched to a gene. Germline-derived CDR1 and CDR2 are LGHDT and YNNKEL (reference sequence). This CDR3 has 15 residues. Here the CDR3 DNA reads TGTGCCAGCAGCTACCCGGGACTAGCGGGGTATGAGCAGTACTTC. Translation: CASSYPGLAGYEQYF.

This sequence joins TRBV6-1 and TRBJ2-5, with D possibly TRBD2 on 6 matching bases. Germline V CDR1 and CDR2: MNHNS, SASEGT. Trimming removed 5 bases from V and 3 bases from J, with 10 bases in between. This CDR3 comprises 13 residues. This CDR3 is CASSTGSKETQYF. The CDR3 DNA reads TGTGCCAGCAGTACCGGGAGTAAAGAGACCCAGTACTTC.

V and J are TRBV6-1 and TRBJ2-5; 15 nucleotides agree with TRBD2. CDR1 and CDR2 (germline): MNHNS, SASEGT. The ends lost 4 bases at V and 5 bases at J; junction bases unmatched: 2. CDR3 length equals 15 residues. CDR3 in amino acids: CASSGTSGGAETQYF. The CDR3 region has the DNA TGTGCCAGCAGTGGGACTAGCGGGGGGGCCGAGACCCAGTACTTC.

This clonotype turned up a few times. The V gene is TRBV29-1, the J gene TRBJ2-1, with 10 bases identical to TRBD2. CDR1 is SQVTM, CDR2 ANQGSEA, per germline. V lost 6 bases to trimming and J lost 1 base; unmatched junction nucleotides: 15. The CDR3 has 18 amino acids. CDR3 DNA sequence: TGCAGCGTGCGAGGACTAGCGGACCACAAAGCGTCCTACAATGAGCAGTTCTTC. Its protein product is CSVRGLADHKASYNEQFF.

The CDR3 loop is CASSRTETQTNPQHF. CDR3 sequence (DNA): TGTGCCAGCAGCCGGACAGAAACTCAGACAAACCCCCAGCATTTT. The chain carries TRBV12-3 or TRBV12-4 and TRBJ1-5, with D maybe TRBD1 (6 bases). The length of the CDR3 is 15 residues. The V and J ends lost 6 bases and 10 bases respectively, with 22 bases between them.

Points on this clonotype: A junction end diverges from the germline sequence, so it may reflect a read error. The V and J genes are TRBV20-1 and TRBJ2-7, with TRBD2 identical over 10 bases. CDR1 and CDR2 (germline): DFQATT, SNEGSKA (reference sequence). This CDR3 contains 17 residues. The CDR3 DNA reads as TGCTGTGCTAGAGATTACGGGCTAGCGGGAGTATGGTACGAGCAGTACTTC. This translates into CCARDYGLAGVWYEQYF.

The CDR3 is CASKLSPPGANVLTF. Here the CDR3 DNA reads TGTGCCAGCAAACTGTCCCCTCCCGGGGCCAACGTCCTGACTTTC. The J gene is TRBJ2-6, the V gene TRBV6-1; D not certain. Germline CDR1 reads MNHNS; CDR2 reads SASEGT. This CDR3 region has 15 residues. Trimming took 7 bases from V and 4 from J, leaving 14 bases between them.

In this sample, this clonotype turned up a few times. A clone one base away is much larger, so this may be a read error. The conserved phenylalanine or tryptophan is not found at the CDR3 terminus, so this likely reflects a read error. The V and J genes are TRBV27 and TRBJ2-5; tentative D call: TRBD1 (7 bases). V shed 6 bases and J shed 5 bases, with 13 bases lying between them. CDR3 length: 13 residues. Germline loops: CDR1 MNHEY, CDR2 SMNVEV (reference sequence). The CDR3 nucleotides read TGTGCCAGCAGCCCCAGGGGGAGGGAGACCCAGTACATC. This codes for CASSPRGRETQYI.

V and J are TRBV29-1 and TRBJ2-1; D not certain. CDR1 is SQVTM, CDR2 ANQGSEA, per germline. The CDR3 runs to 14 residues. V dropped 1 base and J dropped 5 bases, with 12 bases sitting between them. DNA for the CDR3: TGCAGCGTTGAAGTGCACGGTCAGGACAATGAGCAGTTCTTC. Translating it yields CSVEVHGQDNEQFF.

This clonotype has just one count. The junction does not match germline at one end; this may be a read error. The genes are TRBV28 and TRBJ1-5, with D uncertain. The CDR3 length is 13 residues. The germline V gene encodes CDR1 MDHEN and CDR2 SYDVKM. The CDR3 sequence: CVSTSGTNQPQHF. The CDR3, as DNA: TGTGTCAGCACGTCGGGAACTAATCAGCCCCAGCATTTT.

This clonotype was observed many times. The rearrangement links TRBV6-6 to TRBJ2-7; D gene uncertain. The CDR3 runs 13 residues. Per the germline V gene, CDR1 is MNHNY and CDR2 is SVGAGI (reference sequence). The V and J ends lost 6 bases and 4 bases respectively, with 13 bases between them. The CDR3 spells CASSSSSEYEQYF. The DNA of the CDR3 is TGTGCCAGCAGCTCCTCCTCCGAATACGAGCAGTACTTC.

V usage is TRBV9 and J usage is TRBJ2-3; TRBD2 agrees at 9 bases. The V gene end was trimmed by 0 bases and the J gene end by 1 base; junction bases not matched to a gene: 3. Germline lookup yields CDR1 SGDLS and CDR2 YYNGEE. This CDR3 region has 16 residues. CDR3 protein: CASSVEGGRGTDTQYF. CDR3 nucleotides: TGTGCCAGCAGCGTAGAAGGCGGGAGGGGCACAGATACGCAGTATTTT.

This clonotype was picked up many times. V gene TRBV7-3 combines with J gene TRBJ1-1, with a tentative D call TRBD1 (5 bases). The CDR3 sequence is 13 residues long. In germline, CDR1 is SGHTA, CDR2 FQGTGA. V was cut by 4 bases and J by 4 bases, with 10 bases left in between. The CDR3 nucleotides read TGTGCCAGCAGCTCCAGGGAGGGCACTGAAGCTTTCTTT. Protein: CASSSREGTEAFF.

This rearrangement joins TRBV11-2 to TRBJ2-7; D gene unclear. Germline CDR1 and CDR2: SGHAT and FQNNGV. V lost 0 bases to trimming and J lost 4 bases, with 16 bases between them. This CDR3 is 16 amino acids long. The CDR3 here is CASSLDPFDSRYEQYF. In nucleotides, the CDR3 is TGTGCCAGCAGCTTAGATCCGTTTGATAGCAGATACGAGCAGTACTTC.

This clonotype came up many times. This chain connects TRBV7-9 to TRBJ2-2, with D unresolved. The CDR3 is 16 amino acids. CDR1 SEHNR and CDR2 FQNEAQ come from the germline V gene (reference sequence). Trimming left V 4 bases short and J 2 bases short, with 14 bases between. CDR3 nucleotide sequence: TGTGCCAGCAGCTCAGCCCCGGGCACCAACACCGGGGAGCTGTTTTTT. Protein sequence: CASSSAPGTNTGELFF.

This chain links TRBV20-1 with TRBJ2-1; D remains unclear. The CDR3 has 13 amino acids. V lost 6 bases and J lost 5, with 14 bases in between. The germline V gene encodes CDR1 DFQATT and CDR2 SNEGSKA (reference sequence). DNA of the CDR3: TGCAGTGCCCCTTTAGAGTTCCACAATGAGCAGTTCTTC. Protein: CSAPLEFHNEQFF.

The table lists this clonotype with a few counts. The CDR3 coding sequence is TGCAGTGCTAGTGTGGGAGCCGTAAGCTCCTACGAGCAGTACTTC. Amino acids: CSASVGAVSSYEQYF. The chain carries TRBV20-1 and TRBJ2-7, with a possible D match to TRBD2 (5 bases). V lost 3 bases to trimming and J lost 0 bases, with 15 bases between them. The CDR3 has 15 residues. Germline CDR1 DFQATT, CDR2 SNEGSKA (reference sequence).

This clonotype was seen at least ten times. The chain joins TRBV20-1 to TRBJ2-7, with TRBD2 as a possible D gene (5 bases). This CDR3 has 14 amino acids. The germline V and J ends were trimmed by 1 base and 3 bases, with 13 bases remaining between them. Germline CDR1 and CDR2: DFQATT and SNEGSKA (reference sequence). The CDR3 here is CSARVQTNYYEQYF. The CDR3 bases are TGCAGTGCTAGAGTTCAGACTAATTACTACGAGCAGTACTTC.

In DNA form, the CDR3 reads TGCGCCAGCAGCCGAGGTGGGCAGCCGTTGGGCGAGCAGTACTTC. Its protein product is CASSRGGQPLGEQYF. V usage is TRBV4-3 and J usage is TRBJ2-7; no firm D call. The CDR3 has 15 residues. Germline loops: CDR1 LGHNA, CDR2 YSLEER. V lost 4 bases to trimming and J lost 6 bases, with 19 bases between them.